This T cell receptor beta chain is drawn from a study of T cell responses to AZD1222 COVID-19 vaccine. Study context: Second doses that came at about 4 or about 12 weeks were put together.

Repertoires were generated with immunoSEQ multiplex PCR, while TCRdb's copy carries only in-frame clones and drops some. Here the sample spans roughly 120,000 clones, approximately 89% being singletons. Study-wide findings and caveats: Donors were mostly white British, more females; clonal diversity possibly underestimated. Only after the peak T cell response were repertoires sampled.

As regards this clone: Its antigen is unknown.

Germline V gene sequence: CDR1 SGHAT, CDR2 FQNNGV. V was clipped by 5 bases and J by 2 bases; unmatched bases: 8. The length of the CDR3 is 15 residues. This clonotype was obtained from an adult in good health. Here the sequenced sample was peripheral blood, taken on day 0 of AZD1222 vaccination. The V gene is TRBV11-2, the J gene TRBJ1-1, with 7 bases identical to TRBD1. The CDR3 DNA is TGTGCCAGCAGCCTATCGGGACAGCTCAACACTGAAGCTTTCTTT. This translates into CASSLSGQLNTEAFF.